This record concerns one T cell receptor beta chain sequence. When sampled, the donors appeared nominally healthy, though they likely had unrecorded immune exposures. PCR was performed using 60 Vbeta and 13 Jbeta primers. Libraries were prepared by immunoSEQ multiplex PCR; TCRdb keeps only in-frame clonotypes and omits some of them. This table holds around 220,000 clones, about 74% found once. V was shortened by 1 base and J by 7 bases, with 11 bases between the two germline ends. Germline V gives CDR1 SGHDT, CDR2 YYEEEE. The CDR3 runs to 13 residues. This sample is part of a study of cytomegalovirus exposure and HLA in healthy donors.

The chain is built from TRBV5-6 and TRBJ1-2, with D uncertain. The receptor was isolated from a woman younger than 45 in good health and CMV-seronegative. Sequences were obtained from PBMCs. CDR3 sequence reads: CASSLFGEGGYTF. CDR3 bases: TGTGCCAGCAGCTTGTTTGGGGAGGGTGGCTACACCTTC.